Listed below are T cell receptor beta chains from one sample, sequenced in a study of blood T cell repertoires in COVID-19. TCRdb's copy holds only in-frame clones and misses some; the assay was immunoSEQ multiplex PCR. The data hold more than 130,000 clones, with 70% to 85% observed a single time. The sequenced sample consisted of peripheral blood. These receptors originate from a human donor in a cohort sampled during active COVID-19. Each CDR3 is given with its conserved first and last residue. Fields, in order: clone size, V gene, J gene, CDR3 length, D gene, CDR3 protein, CDR3 DNA. The D gene is left open where the match is weak. Size tells how often a clone was seen (once, few, many) or the class of an expanded clone, and some rows leave it out.

.	TRBV5-4	TRBJ2-3	17	TRBD1	CASSFPFGQASTDTQYF	TGTGCCAGCAGCTTTCCCTTTGGACAGGCGAGCACAGATACGCAGTATTTT
.	TRBV7-2	TRBJ2-1	16	TRBD2	CASSTPGTRGYNEQFF	TGTGCCAGCAGCACGCCCGGGACTAGGGGCTACAATGAGCAGTTCTTC
.	TRBV7-8	TRBJ1-1	15	.	CASSPGGVMNTEAFF	TGTGCCAGCAGCCCTGGAGGGGTAATGAACACTGAAGCTTTCTTT
.	TRBV12-3/TRBV12-4	TRBJ1-4	13	TRBD1	CASRQGAAEKLFF	TGTGCCAGCAGGCAGGGGGCTGCTGAAAAACTGTTTTTT
.	TRBV11-2	TRBJ2-1	14	.	CASSLVQGRNEQFF	TGTGCCAGCAGCTTAGTTCAGGGGCGGAATGAGCAGTTCTTC
.	TRBV6-6	TRBJ1-5	15	.	CASSPTLGGNQPQHF	TGTGCCAGCAGCCCCACCCTCGGGGGCAATCAGCCCCAGCATTTT
.	TRBV11-2	TRBJ2-5	13	.	CASSLERPGTQYF	TGTGCCAGCAGCTTAGAAAGACCGGGGACCCAGTACTTC
.	TRBV7-8	TRBJ2-3	15	TRBD2	CASTLSGTNTDTQYF	TGTGCCAGCACCCTTAGCGGGACTAACACAGATACGCAGTATTTT
once	TRBV7-6	TRBJ2-1	15	TRBD1	CASSLLGQGGDEQFF	TGTGCCAGCAGCTTATTGGGACAGGGAGGGGATGAGCAGTTCTTC
.	TRBV15	TRBJ2-3	13	.	CAAGDRSTDTQYF	TGTGCTGCTGGAGACAGGTCCACAGATACGCAGTATTTT
.	TRBV21-1	TRBJ2-7	11	.	CASKCSYEQYF	TGTGCCAGCAAGTGTAGCTACGAGCAGTACTTC
once	TRBV12-3/TRBV12-4	TRBJ2-6	12	.	CASSTGANVLTF	TGTGCCAGCAGCACTGGGGCCAACGTCCTGACTTTC
.	TRBV3-1/TRBV3-2	TRBJ1-3	14	.	CASSPGTSGNTIYF	TGTGCCAGCAGCCCCGGGACATCCGGAAACACCATATATTTT
.	TRBV6-1	TRBJ2-1	15	TRBD1	CASSLTGQGYNEQFF	TGTGCCAGCAGTTTAACGGGACAGGGCTACAATGAGCAGTTCTTC
.	TRBV2	TRBJ2-3	15	TRBD2	CASRDSGGGTDTQYF	TGTGCCAGCAGGGACAGCGGGGGAGGCACAGATACGCAGTATTTT
.	TRBV19	TRBJ2-3	15	TRBD2	CASRPGGAVTDTQYF	TGTGCCAGTAGACCGGGGGGGGCCGTCACAGATACGCAGTATTTT
.	TRBV6-5	TRBJ2-5	16	TRBD2	CASSYETPRGEETQYF	TGTGCCAGCAGTTACGAGACTCCACGGGGGGAAGAGACCCAGTACTTC
.	TRBV6-2/TRBV6-3	TRBJ1-4	16	TRBD1	CASSIPGQTSSMELFF	TGTGCCAGCAGCATTCCGGGACAGACCAGCAGTATGGAACTGTTTTTT
.	TRBV7-2	TRBJ2-5	15	TRBD2	CASSLQRGVMETQYF	TGTGCCAGCAGCTTACAGCGGGGGGTTATGGAGACCCAGTACTTC
.	TRBV19	TRBJ2-2	15	.	CASSPETRPTGELFF	TGTGCCAGTAGTCCCGAGACTAGGCCTACCGGGGAGCTGTTTTTT
.	TRBV7-3	TRBJ2-5	15	.	CASSLATGFSETQYF	TGTGCCAGCAGCTTAGCTACAGGGTTTTCAGAGACCCAGTACTTC
.	TRBV30	TRBJ1-6	13	.	CAWTQGPNSPLHF	TGTGCCTGGACCCAGGGGCCTAATTCACCCCTCCACTTT
.	TRBV28	TRBJ1-2	13	TRBD1	CASSFQGAIGYTF	TGTGCCAGCAGTTTTCAGGGGGCTATTGGCTACACCTTC
.	TRBV3-1/TRBV3-2	TRBJ1-1	13	.	CASSQIDTTEAFF	TGTGCCAGCAGCCAAATCGACACCACTGAAGCTTTCTTT
once	TRBV30	TRBJ1-4	15	.	CAWSQVGGASEKLFF	TGTGCCTGGAGTCAAGTGGGAGGGGCGAGTGAAAAACTGTTTTTT
.	TRBV3-1/TRBV3-2	TRBJ2-1	16	.	CASSQGFLSSYNEQFF	TGTGCCAGCAGCCAAGGGTTCCTGAGCTCCTACAATGAGCAGTTCTTC
.	TRBV2	TRBJ2-3	14	TRBD1	CASSVTGGTDTQYF	TGTGCCAGCAGTGTAACAGGGGGGACAGATACGCAGTATTTT
.	TRBV5-4	TRBJ1-1	14	.	CASSLAGGGSGAFF	TGTGCCAGCAGCTTGGCCGGGGGGGGATCGGGAGCTTTCTTT
.	TRBV7-8	TRBJ2-7	16	TRBD2	CASSLGSGGSSYEQYF	TGTGCCAGCAGCTTAGGTTCGGGGGGGAGCTCCTACGAGCAGTACTTC
.	TRBV5-1	TRBJ1-2	13	TRBD1	CASSLGTGEGYTF	TGCGCCAGCAGCCTGGGGACAGGGGAAGGCTACACCTTC
.	TRBV10-3	TRBJ2-3	14	TRBD2	CAIRAGTDTDTQYF	TGTGCCATCCGAGCGGGGACCGACACAGATACGCAGTATTTT